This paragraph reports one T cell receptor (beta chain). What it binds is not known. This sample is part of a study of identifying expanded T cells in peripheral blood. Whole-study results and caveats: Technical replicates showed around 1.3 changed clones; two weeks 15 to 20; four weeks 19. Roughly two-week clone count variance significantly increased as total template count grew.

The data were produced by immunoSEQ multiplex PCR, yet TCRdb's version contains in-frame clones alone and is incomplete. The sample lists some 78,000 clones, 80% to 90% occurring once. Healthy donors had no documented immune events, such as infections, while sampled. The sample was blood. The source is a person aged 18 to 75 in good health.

The CDR3 coding sequence is TGTGCCTGGACTCGAGGCTCTTACACCGGGGAGCTGTTTTTT. Translated: CAWTRGSYTGELFF. The rearrangement joins TRBV30 to TRBJ2-2, with no clear D. Trimming took off 4 bases at V and 3 bases at J, with 12 bases between the two ends. CDR3 length: 14 residues. Germline V gives CDR1 GTSNPN, CDR2 SVGIG (reference sequence). The full variable domain, rest sourced from reference TRBV30 and TRBJ2-2, is SQTIHQWPATLVQPVGSPLSLECTVEGTSNPNLYWYRQAAGRGLQLLFYSVGIGQISSEVPQNLSASRPQDRQFILSSKKLLLSDSGFYLCAWTRGSYTGELFFGEGSRLTVL.